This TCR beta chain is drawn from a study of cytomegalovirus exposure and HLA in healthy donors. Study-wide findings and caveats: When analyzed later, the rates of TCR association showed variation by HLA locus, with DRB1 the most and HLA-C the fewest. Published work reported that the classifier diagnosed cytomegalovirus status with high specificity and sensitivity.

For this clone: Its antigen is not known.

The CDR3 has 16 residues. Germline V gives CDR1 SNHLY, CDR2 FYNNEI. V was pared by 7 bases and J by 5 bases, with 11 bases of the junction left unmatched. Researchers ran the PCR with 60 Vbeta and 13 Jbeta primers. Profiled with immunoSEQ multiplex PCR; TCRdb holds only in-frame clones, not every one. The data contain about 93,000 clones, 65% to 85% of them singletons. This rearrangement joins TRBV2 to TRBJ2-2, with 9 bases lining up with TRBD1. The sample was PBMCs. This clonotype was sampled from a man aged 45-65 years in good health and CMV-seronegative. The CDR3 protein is CASTGTGTRHTGELFF. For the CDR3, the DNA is TGTGCCAGCACCGGGACAGGGACACGCCATACCGGGGAGCTGTTTTTT.